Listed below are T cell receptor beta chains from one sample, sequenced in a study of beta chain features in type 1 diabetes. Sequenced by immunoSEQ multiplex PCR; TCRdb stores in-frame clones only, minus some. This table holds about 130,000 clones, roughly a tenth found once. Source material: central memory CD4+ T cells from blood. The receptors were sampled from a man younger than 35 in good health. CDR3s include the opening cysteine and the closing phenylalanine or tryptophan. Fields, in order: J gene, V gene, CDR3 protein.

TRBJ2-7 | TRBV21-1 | CASSKVWASSYEQYF
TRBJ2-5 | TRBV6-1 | CASSASSRRGLAGTEETQYF
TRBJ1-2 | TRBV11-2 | CASSLDLVRTF
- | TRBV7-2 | CASSLDDRGYEQYF
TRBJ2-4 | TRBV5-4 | CASSETGVYGNIQYF
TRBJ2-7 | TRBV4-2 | CASSSRGQGHEQYF
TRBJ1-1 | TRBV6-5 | CASSLTGGDTEAFF
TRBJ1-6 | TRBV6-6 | CASSIRGHQYNSPLHF
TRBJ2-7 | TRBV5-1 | CASSGSGAPYEQYF
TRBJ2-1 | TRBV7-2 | CASSLGRELYNEQFF
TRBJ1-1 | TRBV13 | CASSSRLQGGTEAFF
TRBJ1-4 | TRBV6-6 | CASSYDFAGGNEKLFF
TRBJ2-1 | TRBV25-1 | CASSVPGLTMRQFF
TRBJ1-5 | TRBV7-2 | CASSSNSNQPQHF
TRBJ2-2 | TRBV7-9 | CASSLLDRAGGELFF
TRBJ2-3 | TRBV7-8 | CASSLAVVGKDTQYF
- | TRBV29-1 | CSADIQGTYEQYF
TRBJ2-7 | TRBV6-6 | CASSGTSGGNEQYF
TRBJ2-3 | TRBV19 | CASSIGRGIDTQYF
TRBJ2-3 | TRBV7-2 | CASSFGGFVDTQYF
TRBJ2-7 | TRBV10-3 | CAIRQGQTYEQYF
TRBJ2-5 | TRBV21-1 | CASSKGVTGEGQETQYF
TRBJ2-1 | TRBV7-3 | CASSAGVRYNEQFF
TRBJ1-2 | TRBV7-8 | CASSQRQYGYTF
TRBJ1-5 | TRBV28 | CASSSGGRQPQHF
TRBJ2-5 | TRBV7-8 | CASSLGTVQETQYF
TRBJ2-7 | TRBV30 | CAGGIGGLNYEQYF
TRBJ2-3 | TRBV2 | CASSSRGYGTDTQYF
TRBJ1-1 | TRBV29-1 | CSAGTAHMNTEAFF
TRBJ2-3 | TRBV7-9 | CASSAGGGGLGTDTQYF
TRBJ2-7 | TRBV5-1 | CASSPTGQGRSYEQYF
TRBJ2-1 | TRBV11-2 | CASSFSYNEQFF
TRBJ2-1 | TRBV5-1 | CASSLGISGALNEQFF
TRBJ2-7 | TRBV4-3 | CASSQDLRTGLTGSSYEQYF
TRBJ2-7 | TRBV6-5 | CASINGGGDEQYF
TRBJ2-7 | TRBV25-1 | CASSAPRGGRAYEQYF
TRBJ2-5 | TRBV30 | CAWRDSGGRETQYF
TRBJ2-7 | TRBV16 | CASSQSGAGYEQYF
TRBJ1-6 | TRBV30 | CAWRRLGQGNSPLHF